Sequencing of this T cell receptor (beta chain) was carried out in a study of cytomegalovirus exposure and HLA in healthy donors. General study points: TCR beta sequences reportedly predicted most subjects' HLA-A and HLA-B alleles accurately. Three CMV-associated chains proved CMV antigen-specific in vitro. Compared with the roughly 700-donor mean, an Asian-associated ancestry cluster reportedly had fewer N-insertions, according to a later analysis.

Points on this clone: Its specificity is unknown. The sample contains more than one DNA sequence encoding this CDR3.

Trimming at V came to 3 bases and at J to 2 bases, leaving 12 bases not matched to a gene. CDR1 is SQVTM, CDR2 ANQGSEA, per germline. There are 17 residues in the CDR3. Donors likely had unrecorded immune exposures despite being nominally healthy when sampled. Researchers ran the PCR with 60 Vbeta and 13 Jbeta primers. Assay used: immunoSEQ multiplex PCR; TCRdb lists only in-frame clones, some missing. The listing records 110,000 to 150,000 clones. The origin of this receptor is a male donor in good health and CMV-seronegative. The chain couples TRBV29-1 to TRBJ2-5, with 10 bases lining up with TRBD1. Sequenced input: PBMCs. CDR3 sequence: CSVEGRRDRGNQETQYF. As DNA, the CDR3 is TGCAGCGTTGAGGGGAGGCGGGACAGGGGAAATCAAGAGACCCAGTACTTC.